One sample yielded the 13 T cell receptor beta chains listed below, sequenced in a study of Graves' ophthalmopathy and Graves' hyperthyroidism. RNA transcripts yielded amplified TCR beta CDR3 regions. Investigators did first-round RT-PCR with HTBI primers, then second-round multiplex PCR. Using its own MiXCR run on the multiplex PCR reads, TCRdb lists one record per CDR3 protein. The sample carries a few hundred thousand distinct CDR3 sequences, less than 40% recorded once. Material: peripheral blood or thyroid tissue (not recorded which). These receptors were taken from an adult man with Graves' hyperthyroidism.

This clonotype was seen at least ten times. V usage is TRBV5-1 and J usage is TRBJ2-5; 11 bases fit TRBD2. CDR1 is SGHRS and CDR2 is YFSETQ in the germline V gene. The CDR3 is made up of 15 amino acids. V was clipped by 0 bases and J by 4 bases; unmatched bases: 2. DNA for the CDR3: TGCGCCAGCAGCTTGGTGCTAGCGGGAGGAGAGACCCAGTACTTC. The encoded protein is CASSLVLAGGETQYF.

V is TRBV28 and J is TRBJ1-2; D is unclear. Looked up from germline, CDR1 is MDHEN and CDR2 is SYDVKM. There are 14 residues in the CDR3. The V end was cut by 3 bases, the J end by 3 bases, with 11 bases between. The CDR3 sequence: CASSFRSGYYGYTF. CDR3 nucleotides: TGTGCCAGCAGTTTCCGTTCGGGCTACTATGGCTACACCTTC.

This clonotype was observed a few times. CDR3 coding DNA: TGCAGCGTTGAAGAACCGGGACTAGCGGGCACAGATACGCAGTATTTT. This translates into CSVEEPGLAGTDTQYF. The chain carries TRBV29-1 and TRBJ2-3, with TRBD2 identical over 11 bases. The germline V gene has CDR1 SQVTM and CDR2 ANQGSEA. The CDR3 loop spans 16 amino acids. J gave up 1 base and V 0 bases, and 3 bases lay outside the gene matches.

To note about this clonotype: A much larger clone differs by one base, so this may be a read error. This CDR3 is CSAPPGGAAYEQYF. The CDR3, as DNA: TGCAGTGCTCCCCCGGGGGGGGCAGCCTACGAGCAGTACTTC. The chain carries TRBV20-1 and TRBJ2-7, with 8 bases that match TRBD2. Germline V gene data show CDR1 as DFQATT and CDR2 as SNEGSKA (reference sequence). J lost 2 bases, V lost 5 bases, and 8 bases had no gene match. The CDR3 extends over 14 amino acids.

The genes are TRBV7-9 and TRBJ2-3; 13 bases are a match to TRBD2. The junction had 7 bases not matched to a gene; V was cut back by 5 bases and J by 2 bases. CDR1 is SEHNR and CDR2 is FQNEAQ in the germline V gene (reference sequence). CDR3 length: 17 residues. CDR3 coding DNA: TGTGCCAGCAGCGCGGGACTAGCGGGACTATCCACAGATACGCAGTATTTT. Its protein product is CASSAGLAGLSTDTQYF.

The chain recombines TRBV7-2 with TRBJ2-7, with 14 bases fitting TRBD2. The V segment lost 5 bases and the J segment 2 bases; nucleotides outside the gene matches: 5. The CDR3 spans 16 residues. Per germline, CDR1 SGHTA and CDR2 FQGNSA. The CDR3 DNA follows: TGTGCCAGCAGCCTGGGGACTAGCGGGAGTACCTACGAGCAGTACTTC. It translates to CASSLGTSGSTYEQYF.

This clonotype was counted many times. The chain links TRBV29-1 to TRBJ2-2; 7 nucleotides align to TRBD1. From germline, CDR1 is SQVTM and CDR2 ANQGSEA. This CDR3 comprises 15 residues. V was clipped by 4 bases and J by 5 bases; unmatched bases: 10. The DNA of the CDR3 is TGCAGCGTTGGGATTAGTGCAGGGGGAACCGGGGAGCTGTTTTTT. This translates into CSVGISAGGTGELFF.

CDR3 sequence reads: CASIDRSASPLHF. The CDR3 bases are TGTGCCAGCATAGACAGGAGCGCCTCACCCCTCCACTTT. The chain joins TRBV2 to TRBJ1-6; D is perhaps TRBD1 (6 bases). Looked up from germline, CDR1 is SNHLY and CDR2 is FYNNEI. The CDR3 runs 13 residues. V lost 7 bases and J lost 10, with 14 bases in between.

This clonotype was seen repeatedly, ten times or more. In nucleotides, the CDR3 is TGCGCCAGCAGCTTGGTTGGGAACCCGAATCAGCCCCAGCATTTT. Its protein is CASSLVGNPNQPQHF. The chain recombines TRBV5-1 with TRBJ1-5, with D unresolved. The CDR3 sequence is 15 residues long. V was trimmed by 0 bases and J by 4 bases, leaving 11 bases between them. In germline, CDR1 is SGHRS, CDR2 YFSETQ. The full variable domain, in which reference TRBV5-1 and TRBJ1-5 provide the parts outside the CDR3, is KAGVTQTPRYLIKTRGQQVTLSCSPISGHRSVSWYQQTPGQGLQFLFEYFSETQRNKGNFPGRFSGRQFSNSRSEMNVSTLELGDSALYLCASSLVGNPNQPQHFGDGTRLSIL.

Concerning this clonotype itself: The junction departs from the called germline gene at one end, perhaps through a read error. The DNA for the CDR3 is TGTGCCAACAGCCAAGATACGGGGAAGCAGTACTTC. Amino acids: CANSQDTGKQYF. The rearrangement joins TRBV10-1 to TRBJ2-7, with D maybe TRBD2 (5 bases). The CDR3 covers 12 residues. The V gene's germline CDR1 is WNHNN and CDR2 SYGVQD (reference sequence).

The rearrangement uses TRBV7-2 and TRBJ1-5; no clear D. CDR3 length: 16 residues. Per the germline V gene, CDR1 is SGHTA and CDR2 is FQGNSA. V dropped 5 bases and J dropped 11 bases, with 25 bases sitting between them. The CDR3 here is CASSQLKAGGLETQHF. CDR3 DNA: TGTGCCAGCAGCCAATTAAAAGCGGGAGGGCTGGAGACCCAGCATTTT.

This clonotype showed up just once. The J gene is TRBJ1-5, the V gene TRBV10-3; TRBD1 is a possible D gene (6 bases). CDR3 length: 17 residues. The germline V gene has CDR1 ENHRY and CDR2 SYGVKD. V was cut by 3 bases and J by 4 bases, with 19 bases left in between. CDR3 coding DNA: TGTGCCATCAGTGAAGGCCCCGGGGGCAGACCAAATCAGCCCCAGCATTTT. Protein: CAISEGPGGRPNQPQHF.

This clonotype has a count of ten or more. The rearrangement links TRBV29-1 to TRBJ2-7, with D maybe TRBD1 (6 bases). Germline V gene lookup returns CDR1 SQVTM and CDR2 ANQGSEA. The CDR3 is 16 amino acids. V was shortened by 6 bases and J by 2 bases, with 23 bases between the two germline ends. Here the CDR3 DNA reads TGCAGCGTACAAGGGGGTGGCGACTTGAGAACCTACGAGCAGTACTTC. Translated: CSVQGGGDLRTYEQYF.